The 10 T cell receptor beta chains below come from one sample, sequenced in a study of siplizumab effects on memory and regulatory T cells. Libraries were prepared by immunoSEQ multiplex PCR; TCRdb keeps only in-frame clonotypes and omits some of them. This table holds around 100,000 clones, roughly 92% found once. The sequenced material came from Tregs sorted from blood. Every receptor here comes from a human donor in good health.

The chain has TRBV14 and TRBJ1-2; D is undetermined. Trimming pared 0 bases from V and 4 bases from J, leaving 6 bases between. This CDR3 spans 13 amino acids. Germline-derived CDR1 and CDR2 are SGHDN and FVKESK. CDR3: CASSQDYGYGYTF. The CDR3 nucleotides read TGTGCCAGCAGCCAAGATTACGGCTATGGCTACACCTTC.

V usage is TRBV5-1 and J usage is TRBJ1-3, with a weak D call TRBD1 (6 bases). CDR1 is SGHRS and CDR2 is YFSETQ in the germline V gene. Trimming took off 4 bases at V and 0 bases at J, with 14 bases between the two ends. The length of the CDR3 is 16 residues. This chain's CDR3 is CASSAGHSVSGNTIYF. DNA of the CDR3: TGCGCCAGCAGCGCGGGACATTCGGTCTCTGGAAACACCATATATTTT. Looking up the rest from reference TRBV5-1 and TRBJ1-3 gives the full variable domain: KAGVTQTPRYLIKTRGQQVTLSCSPISGHRSVSWYQQTPGQGLQFLFEYFSETQRNKGNFPGRFSGRQFSNSRSEMNVSTLELGDSALYLCASSAGHSVSGNTIYFGEGSWLTVV.

The V call is TRBV5-1, the J call TRBJ2-3, with 9 positions matching TRBD1. Trimming removed 4 bases from V and 3 bases from J; junction bases left unmatched: 9. CDR3 length equals 16 residues. Germline V gene data show CDR1 as SGHRS and CDR2 as YFSETQ. CDR3 in DNA: TGCGCCAGCAGCAAATACGGGACAGGGAATACAGATACGCAGTATTTT. It translates to CASSKYGTGNTDTQYF.

The chain uses TRBV19 and TRBJ2-1; 9 bases are a match to TRBD2. The CDR3 consists of 14 residues. V dropped 7 bases and J dropped 4; count of bases not matched to a gene: 5. Per the germline V gene, CDR1 is LNHDA and CDR2 is SQIVND (reference sequence). The DNA for the CDR3 is TGTGCCAGTAACCTAGCGGGGAAATACAATGAGCAGTTCTTC. This sequence encodes CASNLAGKYNEQFF. Supplemented by reference TRBV19 and TRBJ2-1, the full variable domain reads DGGITQSPKYLFRKEGQNVTLSCEQNLNHDAMYWYRQDPGQGLRLIYYSQIVNDFQKGDIAEGYSVSREKKESFPLTVTSAQKNPTAFYLCASNLAGKYNEQFFGPGTRLTVL.

This chain joins TRBV19 and TRBJ2-7; D ambiguous. Germline V CDR1 and CDR2: LNHDA, SQIVND (reference sequence). V lost 8 bases and J lost 5, with 10 bases in between. This CDR3 comprises 11 residues. DNA of the CDR3: TGTGCCAGTTCCCAGACGAACGAGCAGTACTTC. Translated: CASSQTNEQYF.

The CDR3: CASSPGQGDTGELFF. The CDR3, as DNA: TGTGCCAGCAGCCCGGGACAGGGGGATACCGGGGAGCTGTTTTTT. The chain links TRBV5-4 to TRBJ2-2; 11 bases align to TRBD1. Looked up from germline, CDR1 is SGHNT and CDR2 is YYREEE (reference sequence). V shed 4 bases and J 5 bases; nucleotides not matched to a gene: 4. The CDR3 length is 15 residues.

V and J are TRBV25-1 and TRBJ1-6; D gene unclear. Trimming removed 5 bases from V and 2 bases from J, with 10 bases in between. The CDR3 contains 15 residues. CDR1 is MGHDK, CDR2 SYGVNS, per germline. CDR3 in DNA: TGTGCCAGCAGTAAGCGGAGCGCCTATAATTCACCCCTCCACTTT. This codes for CASSKRSAYNSPLHF.

The CDR3 nucleotides read TGCGCCAGCAGCTTCCGACAGGGCGTACCCTACGAGCAGTACTTC. Its protein product is CASSFRQGVPYEQYF. The rearrangement links TRBV5-1 to TRBJ2-7; 7 nucleotides agree with TRBD1. Germline assignment: CDR1 SGHRS and CDR2 YFSETQ. Unmatched junction bases numbered 7, after V lost 2 bases and J lost 2 bases. The CDR3 is 15 amino acids.

CDR3 region: CASSEARGVSGYTF. The CDR3 region has the DNA TGTGCCAGCAGTGAAGCTCGGGGTGTTTCTGGCTACACCTTC. The chain uses TRBV6-1 and TRBJ1-2; D is uncertain. The CDR3 is made up of 14 amino acids. The V end was cut by 0 bases, the J end by 7 bases, with 12 bases between. Germline assignment: CDR1 MNHNS and CDR2 SASEGT.

The chain is built from TRBV9 and TRBJ1-5; the D is unclear. Germline V CDR1 and CDR2: SGDLS, YYNGEE. Deletions cut 2 bases from V and 3 bases from J, with 9 bases between. There are 14 residues in the CDR3. In nucleotides, the CDR3 is TGTGCCAGCAGCGTGGGAAATTACAATCAGCCCCAGCATTTT. Translated, it gives CASSVGNYNQPQHF.